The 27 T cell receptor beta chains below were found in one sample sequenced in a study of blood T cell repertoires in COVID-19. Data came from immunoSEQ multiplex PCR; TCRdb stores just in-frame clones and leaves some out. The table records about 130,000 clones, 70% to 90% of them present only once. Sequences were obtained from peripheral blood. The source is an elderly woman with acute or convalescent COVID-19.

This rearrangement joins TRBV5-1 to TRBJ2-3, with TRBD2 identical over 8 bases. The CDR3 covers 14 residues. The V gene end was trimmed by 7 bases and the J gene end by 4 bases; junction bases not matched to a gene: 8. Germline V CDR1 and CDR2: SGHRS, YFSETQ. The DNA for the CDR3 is TGCGCCAGCGCCCCCGGGGGGGAACCAGATACGCAGTATTTT. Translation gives CASAPGGEPDTQYF.

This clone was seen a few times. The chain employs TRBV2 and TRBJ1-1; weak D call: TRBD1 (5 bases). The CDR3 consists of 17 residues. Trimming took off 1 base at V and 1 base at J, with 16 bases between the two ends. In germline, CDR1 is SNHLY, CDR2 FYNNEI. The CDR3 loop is CASSEVGGVRWNTEAFF. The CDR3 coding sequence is TGTGCCAGCAGTGAAGTGGGGGGGGTTCGGTGGAACACTGAAGCTTTCTTT.

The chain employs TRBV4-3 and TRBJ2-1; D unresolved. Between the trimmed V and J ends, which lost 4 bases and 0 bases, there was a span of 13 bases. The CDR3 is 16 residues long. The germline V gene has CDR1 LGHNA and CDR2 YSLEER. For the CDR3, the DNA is TGCGCCAGCAGCCCAACCCCCTTGAGCTCCTACAATGAGCAGTTCTTC. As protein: CASSPTPLSSYNEQFF.

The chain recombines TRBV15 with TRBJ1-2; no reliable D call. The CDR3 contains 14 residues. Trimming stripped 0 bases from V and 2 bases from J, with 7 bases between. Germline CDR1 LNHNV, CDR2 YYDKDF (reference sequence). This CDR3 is CATSRDRRNYGYTF. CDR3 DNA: TGTGCCACCAGCAGAGATCGGCGGAACTATGGCTACACCTTC. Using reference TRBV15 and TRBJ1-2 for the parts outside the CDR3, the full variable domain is DAMVIQNPRYQVTQFGKPVTLSCSQTLNHNVMYWYQQKSSQAPKLLFHYYDKDFNNEADTPDNFQSRRPNTSFCFLDIRSPGLGDTAMYLCATSRDRRNYGYTFGSGTRLTVV.

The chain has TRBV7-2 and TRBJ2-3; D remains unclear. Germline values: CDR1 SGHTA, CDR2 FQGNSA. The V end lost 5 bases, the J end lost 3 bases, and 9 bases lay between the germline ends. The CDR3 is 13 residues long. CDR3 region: CASSPKLTDTQYF. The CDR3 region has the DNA TGTGCCAGCAGCCCTAAGTTGACAGATACGCAGTATTTT.

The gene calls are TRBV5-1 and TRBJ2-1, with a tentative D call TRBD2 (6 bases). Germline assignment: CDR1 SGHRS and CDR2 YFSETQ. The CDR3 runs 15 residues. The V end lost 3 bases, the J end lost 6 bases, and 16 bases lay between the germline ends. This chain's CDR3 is CASSSGTGVGNEQFF. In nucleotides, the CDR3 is TGCGCCAGCAGCTCCGGGACTGGAGTTGGCAATGAGCAGTTCTTC.

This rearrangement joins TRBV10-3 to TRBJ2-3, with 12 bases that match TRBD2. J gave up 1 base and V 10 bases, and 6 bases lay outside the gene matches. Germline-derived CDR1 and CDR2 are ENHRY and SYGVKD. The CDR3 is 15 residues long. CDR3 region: CASSSGRAGTDTQYF. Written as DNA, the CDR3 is TGTGCCAGCTCTAGCGGGAGGGCTGGCACAGATACGCAGTATTTT.

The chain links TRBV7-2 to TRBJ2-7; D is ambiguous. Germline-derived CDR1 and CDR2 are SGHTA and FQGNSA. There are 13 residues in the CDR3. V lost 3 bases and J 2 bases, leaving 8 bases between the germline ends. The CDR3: CASSFLETYEQYF. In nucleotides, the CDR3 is TGTGCCAGCAGCTTTCTAGAAACCTACGAGCAGTACTTC.

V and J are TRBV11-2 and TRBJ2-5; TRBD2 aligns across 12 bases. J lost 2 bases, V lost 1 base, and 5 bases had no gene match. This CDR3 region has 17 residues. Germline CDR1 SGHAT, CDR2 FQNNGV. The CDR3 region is CASSLGGGLAGQETQYF. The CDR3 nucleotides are TGTGCCAGCAGCTTAGGGGGCGGACTAGCGGGACAAGAGACCCAGTACTTC.

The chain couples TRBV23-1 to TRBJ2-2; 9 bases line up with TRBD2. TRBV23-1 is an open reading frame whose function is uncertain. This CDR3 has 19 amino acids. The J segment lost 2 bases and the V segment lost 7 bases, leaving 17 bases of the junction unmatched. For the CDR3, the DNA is TGCGCCAGCATCCGATCGGGTGGTAGCGGGAGCGGAAACACCGGGGAGCTGTTTTTT. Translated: CASIRSGGSGSGNTGELFF.

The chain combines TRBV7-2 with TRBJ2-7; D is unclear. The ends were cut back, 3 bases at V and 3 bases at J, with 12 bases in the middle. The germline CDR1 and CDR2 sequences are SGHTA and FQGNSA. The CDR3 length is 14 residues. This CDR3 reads CASSLRDFGYEQYF. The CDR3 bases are TGTGCCAGCAGCTTGAGAGACTTTGGCTACGAGCAGTACTTC.

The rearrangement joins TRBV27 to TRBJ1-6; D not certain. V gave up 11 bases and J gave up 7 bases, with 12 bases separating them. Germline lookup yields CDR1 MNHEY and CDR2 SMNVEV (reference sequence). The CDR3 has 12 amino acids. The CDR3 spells CAVGSGNSPLHF. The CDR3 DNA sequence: TGTGCCGTCGGGAGTGGAAATTCACCCCTCCACTTT.

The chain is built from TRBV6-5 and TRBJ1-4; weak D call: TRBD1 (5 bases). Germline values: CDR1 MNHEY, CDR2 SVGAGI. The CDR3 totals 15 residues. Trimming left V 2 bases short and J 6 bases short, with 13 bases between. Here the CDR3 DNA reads TGTGCCAGCAGTTACGGTGGCAGGGAGGATGAAAAACTGTTTTTT. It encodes CASSYGGREDEKLFF.

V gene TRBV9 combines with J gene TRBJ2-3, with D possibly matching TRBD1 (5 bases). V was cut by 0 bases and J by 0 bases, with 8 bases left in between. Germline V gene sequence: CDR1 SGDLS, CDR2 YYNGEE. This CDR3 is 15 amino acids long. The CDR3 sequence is CASSVGQRSTDTQYF. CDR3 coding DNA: TGTGCCAGCAGCGTAGGACAGCGTAGCACAGATACGCAGTATTTT.

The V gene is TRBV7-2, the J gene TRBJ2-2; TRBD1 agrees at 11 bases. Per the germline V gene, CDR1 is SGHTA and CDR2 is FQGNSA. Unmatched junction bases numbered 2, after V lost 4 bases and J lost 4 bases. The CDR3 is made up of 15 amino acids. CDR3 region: CASSSGTGGTGELFF. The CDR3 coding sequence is TGTGCCAGCAGCTCCGGGACAGGGGGCACCGGGGAGCTGTTTTTT.

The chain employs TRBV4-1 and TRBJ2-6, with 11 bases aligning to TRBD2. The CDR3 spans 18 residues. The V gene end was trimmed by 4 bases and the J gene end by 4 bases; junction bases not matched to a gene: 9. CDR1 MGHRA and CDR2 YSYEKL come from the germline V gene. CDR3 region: CASSPTTSGGAGANVLTF. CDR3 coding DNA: TGCGCCAGCAGCCCGACCACTAGCGGGGGAGCCGGGGCCAACGTCCTGACTTTC.

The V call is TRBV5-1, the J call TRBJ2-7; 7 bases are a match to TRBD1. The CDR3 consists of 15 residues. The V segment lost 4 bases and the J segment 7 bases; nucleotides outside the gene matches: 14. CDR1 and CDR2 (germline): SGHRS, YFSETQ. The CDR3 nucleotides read TGCGCCAGCAGCGCTTTTTCCGACAGGGTAGCGGAGCAGTACTTC. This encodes CASSAFSDRVAEQYF.

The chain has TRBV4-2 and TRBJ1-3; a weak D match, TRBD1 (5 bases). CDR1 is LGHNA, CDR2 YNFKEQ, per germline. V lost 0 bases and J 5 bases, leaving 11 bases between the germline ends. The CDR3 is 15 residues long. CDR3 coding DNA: TGTGCCAGCAGCCAAGATAGGGGAATTAGAAACACCATATATTTT. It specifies CASSQDRGIRNTIYF.

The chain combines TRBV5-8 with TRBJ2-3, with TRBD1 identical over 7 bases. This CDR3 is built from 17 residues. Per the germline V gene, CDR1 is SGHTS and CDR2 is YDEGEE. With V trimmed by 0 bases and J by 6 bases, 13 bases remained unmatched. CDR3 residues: CASSLGVQGIPRDTQYF. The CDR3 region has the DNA TGTGCCAGCAGCTTGGGAGTACAGGGGATTCCCCGGGATACGCAGTATTTT.

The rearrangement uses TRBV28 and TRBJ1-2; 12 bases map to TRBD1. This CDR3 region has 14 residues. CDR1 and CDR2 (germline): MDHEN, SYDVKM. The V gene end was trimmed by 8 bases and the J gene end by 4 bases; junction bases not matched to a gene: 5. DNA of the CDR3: TGTGCCAGCGGGACAGGGGGCGCAAGCTATGGCTACACCTTC. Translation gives CASGTGGASYGYTF.

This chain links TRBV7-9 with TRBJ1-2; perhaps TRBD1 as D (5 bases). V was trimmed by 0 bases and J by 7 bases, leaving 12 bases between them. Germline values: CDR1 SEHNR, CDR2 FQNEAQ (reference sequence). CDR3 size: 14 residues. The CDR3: CASSLAGGERGYTF. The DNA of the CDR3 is TGTGCCAGCAGCTTAGCTGGGGGGGAGCGTGGCTACACCTTC.

Here the CDR3 DNA reads TGTGCCAGCAGTTACCGGACCCTCGGGGGGGATGAGCAGTTCTTC. Its protein product is CASSYRTLGGDEQFF. The chain combines TRBV6-5 with TRBJ2-1, with 8 nucleotides matching TRBD2. With 2 bases clipped from V and 8 bases from J, the junction kept 8 bases outside the gene matches. The germline gives CDR1 MNHEY, CDR2 SVGAGI. This CDR3 contains 15 residues.

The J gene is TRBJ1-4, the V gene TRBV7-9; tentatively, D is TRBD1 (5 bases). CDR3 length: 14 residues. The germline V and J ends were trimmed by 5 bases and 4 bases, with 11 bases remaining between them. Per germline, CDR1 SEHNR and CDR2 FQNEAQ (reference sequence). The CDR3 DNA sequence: TGTGCCAGCAGCCCCGCCGACAGTAATGAAAAACTGTTTTTT. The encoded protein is CASSPADSNEKLFF.

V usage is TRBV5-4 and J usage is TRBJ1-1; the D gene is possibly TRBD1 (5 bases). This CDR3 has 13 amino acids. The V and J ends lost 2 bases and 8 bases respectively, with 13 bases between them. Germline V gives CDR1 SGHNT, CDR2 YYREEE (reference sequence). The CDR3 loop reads CASSLWGLAEAFF. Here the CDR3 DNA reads TGTGCCAGCAGCTTATGGGGCTTGGCCGAAGCTTTCTTT.

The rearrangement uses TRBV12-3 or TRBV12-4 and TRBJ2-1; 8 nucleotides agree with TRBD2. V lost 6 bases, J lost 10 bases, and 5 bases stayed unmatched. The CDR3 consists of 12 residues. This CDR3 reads CASSPGLAEQFF. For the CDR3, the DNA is TGTGCCAGCAGCCCCGGACTAGCAGAGCAGTTCTTC.

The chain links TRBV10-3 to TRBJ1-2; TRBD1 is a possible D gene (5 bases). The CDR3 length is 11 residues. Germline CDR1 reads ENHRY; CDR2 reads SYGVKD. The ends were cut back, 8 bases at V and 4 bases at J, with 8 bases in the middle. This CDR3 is CAIADSYGYTF. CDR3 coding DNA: TGTGCCATCGCTGACAGCTATGGCTACACCTTC.

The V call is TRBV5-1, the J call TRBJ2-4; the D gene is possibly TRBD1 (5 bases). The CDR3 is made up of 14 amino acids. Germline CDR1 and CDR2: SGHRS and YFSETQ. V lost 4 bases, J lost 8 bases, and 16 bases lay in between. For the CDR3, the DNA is TGCGCCAGCAGCCTGGGCCAGGGAAAGGACATTCAGTACTTC. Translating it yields CASSLGQGKDIQYF.